The 14 T cell receptor beta chains below all came from one sample that was sequenced in a study of T cells after yellow fever vaccination. TCRdb re-analysed the 5' RACE reads in MiXCR, keeping a single row per CDR3 protein. Of more than 300,000 distinct CDR3 sequences in the sample, roughly 10% are singletons; the top ten hold over 3%. The sequencing here drew on CD4+ T cells sorted from PBMCs, taken 45 days after the yellow fever booster vaccination. These receptors all stem from a man aged 18 to 30 who received the YFV17D yellow fever vaccine.

A single count supports this clonotype. V and J are TRBV5-6 and TRBJ1-2, with a possible D match to TRBD1 (5 bases). CDR3 length: 12 amino acids. Germline V gene sequence: CDR1 SGHDT, CDR2 YYEEEE. V shed 5 bases and J shed 13 bases, with 18 bases lying between them. The CDR3 loop is CASRRDGSVTTF. Here the CDR3 DNA reads TGTGCCAGCAGGCGGGACGGCTCGGTGACCACCTTC.

CDR3: CSVDQGGGLETQYF. CDR3 in DNA: TGCAGCGTTGATCAGGGGGGAGGTTTAGAGACCCAGTACTTC. The chain recombines TRBV29-1 with TRBJ2-5; tentative D call: TRBD1 (7 bases). The ends were cut back, 3 bases at V and 4 bases at J, with 15 bases in the middle. There are 14 residues in the CDR3. Per germline, CDR1 SQVTM and CDR2 ANQGSEA. The entire variable domain, with the rest obtained from reference TRBV29-1 and TRBJ2-5, is as follows: SAVISQKPSRDICQRGTSLTIQCQVDSQVTMMFWYRQQPGQSLTLIATANQGSEATYESGFVIDKFPISRPNLTFSTLTVSNMSPEDSSIYLCSVDQGGGLETQYFGPGTRLLVL.

V and J are TRBV20-1 and TRBJ2-1; D not resolved. Germline V gene sequence: CDR1 DFQATT, CDR2 SNEGSKA (reference sequence). Trimming cost V 6 bases and J 1 base, with 10 bases left between them. This CDR3 is built from 13 residues. The CDR3 is CSAGKMSYNEQFF. CDR3 bases: TGCAGTGCGGGGAAAATGTCCTACAATGAGCAGTTCTTC.

The rearrangement uses TRBV20-1 and TRBJ2-1; 10 nucleotides align to TRBD2. V dropped 6 bases and J dropped 10; count of bases not matched to a gene: 18. CDR3 length: 16 amino acids. From germline, CDR1 is DFQATT and CDR2 SNEGSKA (reference sequence). The CDR3 nucleotides read TGCAGTGCCCGGGCCCTGGTAGCGGGGGGTAGCGAGGAGCAGTTCTTC. Translation: CSARALVAGGSEEQFF.

Only a few counts were recorded for this clonotype. The J gene is TRBJ2-5, the V gene TRBV9, with 14 bases matching TRBD2. The CDR3 totals 16 residues. The ends lost 0 bases at V and 4 bases at J; junction bases unmatched: 2. Germline-derived CDR1 and CDR2 are SGDLS and YYNGEE. The CDR3 DNA is TGTGCCAGCAGCGTAGGACTAGCGGGGGGGCGAGAGACCCAGTACTTC. The encoded protein is CASSVGLAGGRETQYF. Combining the CDR3 with reference TRBV9 and TRBJ2-5 gives the whole variable domain DSGVTQTPKHLITATGQRVTLRCSPRSGDLSVYWYQQSLDQGLQFLIQYYNGEERAKGNILERFSAQQFPDLHSELNLSSLELGDSALYFCASSVGLAGGRETQYFGPGTRLLVL.

The chain links TRBV19 to TRBJ1-4; weak D call: TRBD1 (5 bases). Germline V CDR1 and CDR2: LNHDA, SQIVND (reference sequence). V lost 5 bases and J lost 5, with 12 bases in between. CDR3 length: 14 amino acids. CDR3 sequence reads: CASSGGRQNEKLFF. The CDR3 nucleotides read TGTGCCAGTAGTGGGGGACGGCAAAATGAAAAACTGTTTTTT. Full variable domain (rest looked up from reference TRBV19 and TRBJ1-4): DGGITQSPKYLFRKEGQNVTLSCEQNLNHDAMYWYRQDPGQGLRLIYYSQIVNDFQKGDIAEGYSVSREKKESFPLTVTSAQKNPTAFYLCASSGGRQNEKLFFGSGTQLSVL.

This clonotype has more than one count but fewer than ten. The chain recombines TRBV6-5 with TRBJ1-2, with D possibly being TRBD1 (5 bases). The germline V gene encodes CDR1 MNHEY and CDR2 SVGAGI. Trimming removed 2 bases from V and 8 bases from J, with 12 bases in between. This CDR3 region has 13 residues. The CDR3 DNA reads TGTGCCAGCAGTTACGACAGAATGGTCGGCTACACCTTC. As protein: CASSYDRMVGYTF.

In its sample, this clonotype was seen a few times. This rearrangement joins TRBV4-2 to TRBJ2-7, with D possibly being TRBD2 (5 bases). The V gene's germline CDR1 is LGHNA and CDR2 YNFKEQ. The CDR3 spans 13 residues. Trimming took off 6 bases at V and 3 bases at J, with 12 bases between the two ends. The CDR3 DNA is TGTGCCAGCAGTTTACGACGGGGCTACGAGCAGTACTTC. Amino acids: CASSLRRGYEQYF.

The V and J genes are TRBV5-1 and TRBJ1-2, with TRBD1 matching over 7 bases. Unmatched junction bases numbered 18, after V lost 0 bases and J lost 7 bases. CDR1 is SGHRS and CDR2 is YFSETQ in the germline V gene. The CDR3 extends over 18 amino acids. Here the CDR3 DNA reads TGCGCCAGCAGCTTGGCCGGGGCAGGGGGAACTGGACATCTTGGCTACACCTTC. Translated, it gives CASSLAGAGGTGHLGYTF.

The chain couples TRBV20-1 to TRBJ1-6; 9 bases agree with TRBD1. The CDR3 consists of 15 residues. Per the germline V gene, CDR1 is DFQATT and CDR2 is SNEGSKA (reference sequence). V shed 5 bases, J shed 9 bases, and the junction held 11 bases outside the gene matches. The CDR3 reads CSARPSGQGVSPLHF. The CDR3 DNA is TGCAGTGCTCGACCGTCGGGACAGGGCGTTTCACCCCTCCACTTT.

This clonotype was recorded at least ten times. The rearrangement uses TRBV7-2 and TRBJ2-1; 7 positions agree with TRBD2. V trimming: 3 bases; J trimming: 2 bases; junction bases outside the gene matches: 4. Germline V CDR1 and CDR2: SGHTA, FQGNSA. This CDR3 spans 15 amino acids. CDR3 protein: CASSFTGGPYNEQFF. The CDR3 DNA reads TGTGCCAGCAGCTTTACGGGGGGTCCCTACAATGAGCAGTTCTTC.

At least ten counts were recorded for this clonotype. The genes are TRBV5-4 and TRBJ2-1; 10 bases line up with TRBD2. This CDR3 has 16 residues. Germline trimming cut 2 bases from V and 6 bases from J; bases unmatched to any gene: 8. Germline lookup yields CDR1 SGHNT and CDR2 YYREEE (reference sequence). The CDR3 reads CASSFQRGGDFNEQFF. CDR3 bases: TGTGCCAGCAGCTTTCAGCGGGGGGGAGATTTCAATGAGCAGTTCTTC.

The CDR3: CASMIGSTDTQYF. The CDR3 DNA follows: TGTGCCAGCATGATAGGCAGCACAGATACGCAGTATTTT. The chain is built from TRBV28 and TRBJ2-3; D call uncertain. Trimming took off 7 bases at V and 0 bases at J, with 8 bases between the two ends. Germline CDR1 is MDHEN and CDR2 is SYDVKM. The length of the CDR3 is 13 residues.

This clonotype was seen only a few times. The chain is built from TRBV29-1 and TRBJ2-5; D assignment may be TRBD1 or TRBD2 (5 bases each). Trimming left V 6 bases short and J 2 bases short, with 19 bases between. Germline V gene data show CDR1 as SQVTM and CDR2 as ANQGSEA. This CDR3 comprises 15 residues. The chain's CDR3 is CSVTTGTRWQETQYF. DNA for the CDR3: TGCAGCGTAACAACCGGGACCCGTTGGCAAGAGACCCAGTACTTC. The variable domain in full, with the rest retrieved from reference TRBV29-1 and TRBJ2-5, is SAVISQKPSRDICQRGTSLTIQCQVDSQVTMMFWYRQQPGQSLTLIATANQGSEATYESGFVIDKFPISRPNLTFSTLTVSNMSPEDSSIYLCSVTTGTRWQETQYFGPGTRLLVL.